This TCR beta chain emerged from a study of T cell changes during pregnancy in multiple sclerosis. TCRdb's copy holds only in-frame clones and misses some; the assay was immunoSEQ multiplex PCR. The profile shows tens of thousands of clones, roughly nine tenths of them singletons. V shed 5 bases and J 6 bases; nucleotides not matched to a gene: 16. The V gene's germline CDR1 is SGHNT and CDR2 YYREEE (reference sequence). The CDR3 loop spans 17 amino acids. The rearrangement joins TRBV5-4 to TRBJ2-2, with TRBD1 matching over 7 bases. This TCR came from a female donor in good health, enrolled as a control in a pregnancy study. Sequencing was performed on peripheral blood, taken in the third trimester of pregnancy. CDR3 sequence: CASSPYRGPPGPGELFF. The CDR3, as DNA: TGTGCCAGCAGTCCCTACAGGGGACCACCGGGTCCCGGGGAGCTGTTTTTT. Full variable domain (outside the CDR3, taken from reference TRBV5-4 and TRBJ2-2): ETGVTQSPTHLIKTRGQQVTLRCSSQSGHNTVSWYQQALGQGPQFIFQYYREEENGRGNFPPRFSGLQFPNYSSELNVNALELDDSALYLCASSPYRGPPGPGELFFGEGSRLTVL.